These 7 T cell receptor beta chains came from one sample sequenced in a study of blood T cell repertoires in COVID-19. The method was immunoSEQ multiplex PCR; TCRdb's version includes in-frame clones alone and lacks a portion of them. Seen here are almost 200,000 clones, approximately 87% observed once, and the top ten hold more than 0.7%. Sequencing was carried out using peripheral blood. These TCRs come from a woman in her 70s with acute or convalescent COVID-19.

The count of this clone is one. This chain uses TRBV9 with TRBJ2-7, with TRBD1 as a possible D gene (6 bases). Germline V gives CDR1 SGDLS, CDR2 YYNGEE. The CDR3 contains 16 residues. V shed 2 bases and J shed 2 bases, with 17 bases lying between them. In DNA, the CDR3 is TGTGCCAGCAGCGTTTTAGACAGGCTACCTACCTACGAGCAGTACTTC. This gives the protein CASSVLDRLPTYEQYF.

The rearrangement joins TRBV5-1 to TRBJ1-1; D gene uncertain. There are 15 residues in the CDR3. Trimming took off 4 bases at V and 1 base at J, with 14 bases between the two ends. CDR1 and CDR2 (germline): SGHRS, YFSETQ. The CDR3 nucleotides are TGCGCCAGCAGCATTGCAGGCCTCCGGAACACTGAAGCTTTCTTT. This translates into CASSIAGLRNTEAFF. The full variable domain, in which reference TRBV5-1 and TRBJ1-1 provide the parts outside the CDR3, is KAGVTQTPRYLIKTRGQQVTLSCSPISGHRSVSWYQQTPGQGLQFLFEYFSETQRNKGNFPGRFSGRQFSNSRSEMNVSTLELGDSALYLCASSIAGLRNTEAFFGQGTRLTVV.

This clone was recorded only once. The chain couples TRBV6-5 to TRBJ1-2; TRBD1 aligns across 9 bases. The V gene's germline CDR1 is MNHEY and CDR2 SVGAGI. The CDR3 covers 15 residues. The V gene end was trimmed by 6 bases and the J gene end by 6 bases; junction bases not matched to a gene: 11. The CDR3 loop reads CASSPGTGIKDGYTF. In nucleotides, the CDR3 is TGTGCCAGCAGCCCAGGGACAGGGATTAAGGATGGCTACACCTTC.

The chain has TRBV5-1 and TRBJ2-7; possibly TRBD2 for D (6 bases). Trimming cost V 5 bases and J 7 bases, with 10 bases left between them. Germline V gives CDR1 SGHRS, CDR2 YFSETQ. This CDR3 has 11 residues. The CDR3 sequence is CASREGVEQYF. The CDR3 bases are TGCGCCAGCAGGGAGGGAGTAGAGCAGTACTTC.

This chain connects TRBV2 to TRBJ1-5; 7 bases agree with TRBD1. This CDR3 comprises 17 residues. V lost 8 bases, J lost 6 bases, and 19 bases stayed unmatched. Per the germline V gene, CDR1 is SNHLY and CDR2 is FYNNEI. The CDR3 sequence: CASVHAIGQDQGQPQHF. CDR3 in DNA: TGTGCCAGCGTTCATGCGATCGGACAGGATCAAGGTCAGCCCCAGCATTTT.

This rearrangement joins TRBV19 to TRBJ2-1; D gene uncertain. Germline values: CDR1 LNHDA, CDR2 SQIVND (reference sequence). Trimming took off 2 bases at V and 8 bases at J, with 7 bases between the two ends. The CDR3 totals 12 residues. This CDR3 reads CASSIMGDEQFF. The CDR3 nucleotides read TGTGCCAGTAGTATAATGGGCGATGAGCAGTTCTTC.

The chain employs TRBV5-6 and TRBJ1-5; possible D gene TRBD1, 5 bases. This CDR3 contains 16 residues. CDR1 is SGHDT and CDR2 is YYEEEE in the germline V gene. Trimming stripped 0 bases from V and 0 bases from J, with 10 bases between. This CDR3 reads CASSLAGGYSNQPQHF. The CDR3 region has the DNA TGTGCCAGCAGCTTGGCCGGGGGATATAGCAATCAGCCCCAGCATTTT.